This paragraph covers one T cell receptor beta chain sequence. This sample was included in a study of blood T cell repertoires in COVID-19. Profiled with immunoSEQ multiplex PCR; TCRdb holds only in-frame clones, not every one. The data show over 400,000 clones, with approximately 90% seen just once and just over 8% held by the top ten. CDR1 and CDR2 from the germline V gene are LNHDA and SQIVND (reference sequence). With 5 bases removed from V and 2 bases from J, the gap between germline ends came to 15 bases. The CDR3 totals 15 residues. Sequenced sample: PBMCs or T cells enriched from blood (not recorded which). V gene TRBV19 combines with J gene TRBJ1-2; the D gene is possibly TRBD1 (5 bases). The sequence was obtained from a woman aged 55-69 years who had recovered from COVID-19. Here the CDR3 DNA reads TGTGCCAGTAGTCGTCAGGGATCCGGAAACTATGGCTACACCTTC. Encoded protein: CASSRQGSGNYGYTF.